The 23 T cell receptor beta chains listed next were all sequenced from one sample in a study of shared clonotypes between healthy human individuals. Measured with immunoSEQ multiplex PCR; TCRdb has only the in-frame clones, and not every one. This repertoire shows some 1.5 million clones, roughly 97% found once; its top ten account for roughly 1.1%. Input material: naive CD4+ T cells sorted from blood. The subset is: CD45RA+ positively selected. The receptors originated from a young man in good health.

Here the CDR3 DNA reads TGTGCCAGCAGTAATAGACAGGGGGGCACCGGGGAGCTGTTTTTT. Protein sequence: CASSNRQGGTGELFF. The chain has TRBV5-4 and TRBJ2-2, with 9 bases fitting TRBD1. The CDR3 covers 15 residues. V was clipped by 5 bases and J by 4 bases; unmatched bases: 6. CDR1 and CDR2 (germline): SGHNT, YYREEE (reference sequence).

This chain links TRBV9 with TRBJ2-1; TRBD2 matches 9 bases. The CDR3 contains 16 residues. Trimming took 0 bases from V and 3 from J; bases not matched to a gene: 4. Germline loops: CDR1 SGDLS, CDR2 YYNGEE. DNA for the CDR3: TGTGCCAGCAGCGTAGGAGTAGCGGGAGTCTACAATGAGCAGTTCTTC. Translation: CASSVGVAGVYNEQFF.

In this sample, this clone turned up once. The V and J genes are TRBV7-2 and TRBJ1-5; no clear D gene. The CDR3 loop spans 14 amino acids. Trimming left V 4 bases short and J 1 base short, with 8 bases between. Germline V lookup: CDR1 SGHTA, CDR2 FQGNSA. The CDR3 sequence: CASSSKKSNQPQHF. The CDR3 region has the DNA TGTGCCAGCAGCTCAAAAAAGAGCAATCAGCCCCAGCATTTT.

This clone was picked up one time. The V and J genes are TRBV7-9 and TRBJ2-7; weak D call: TRBD1 (7 bases). This CDR3 is built from 15 residues. The germline V gene has CDR1 SEHNR and CDR2 FQNEAQ (reference sequence). V lost 5 bases and J 2 bases, leaving 16 bases between the germline ends. The CDR3 sequence: CASSRGGTDPYEQYF. The CDR3 DNA follows: TGTGCCAGCAGCCGGGGCGGGACAGATCCCTACGAGCAGTACTTC.

V and J are TRBV7-9 and TRBJ2-1, with 16 bases identical to TRBD2. V was clipped by 4 bases and J by 7 bases; unmatched bases: 10. Germline V gives CDR1 SEHNR, CDR2 FQNEAQ (reference sequence). This CDR3 is built from 18 residues. The CDR3 DNA follows: TGTGCCAGCAGCTCGGCCGGGACTAGCGGGAGGGCCTTAAATGAGCAGTTCTTC. As protein: CASSSAGTSGRALNEQFF.

The chain is built from TRBV6-5 and TRBJ1-2; unclear D gene. V gave up 5 bases and J gave up 4 bases, with 14 bases separating them. This CDR3 is built from 14 residues. Germline loops: CDR1 MNHEY, CDR2 SVGAGI. This CDR3 reads CASSRMEVSYGYTF. In nucleotides, the CDR3 is TGTGCCAGCAGTAGGATGGAGGTTAGCTATGGCTACACCTTC.

The CDR3 here is CSVARTLENIQYF. The CDR3 DNA is TGCAGCGTTGCCCGGACCCTGGAAAACATTCAGTACTTC. The chain employs TRBV29-1 and TRBJ2-4, with no clear D. Trimming stripped 4 bases from V and 5 bases from J, with 12 bases between. Germline assignment: CDR1 SQVTM and CDR2 ANQGSEA. This CDR3 contains 13 residues.

V usage is TRBV7-9 and J usage is TRBJ2-1, with 7 bases aligning to TRBD1. Trimming at V came to 5 bases and at J to 9 bases, leaving 4 bases not matched to a gene. CDR3 size: 12 residues. Germline V gene lookup returns CDR1 SEHNR and CDR2 FQNEAQ (reference sequence). The CDR3 is CASSPGTVEQFF. The DNA of the CDR3 is TGTGCCAGCAGCCCCGGGACAGTTGAGCAGTTCTTC.

The genes are TRBV30 and TRBJ2-5; 8 bases line up with TRBD2. The CDR3 covers 14 residues. Germline V CDR1 and CDR2: GTSNPN, SVGIG (reference sequence). V lost 3 bases to trimming and J lost 3 bases; unmatched junction nucleotides: 6. CDR3 nucleotide sequence: TGTGCCTGGAGACGGGAGGGCGGGGAAGAGACCCAGTACTTC. Its protein is CAWRREGGEETQYF.

V gene TRBV7-2 combines with J gene TRBJ1-3, with a possible D match to TRBD1 (6 bases). The CDR3 has 16 residues. The V end was cut by 4 bases, the J end by 0 bases, with 13 bases between. Germline V gives CDR1 SGHTA, CDR2 FQGNSA. The CDR3 nucleotides read TGTGCCAGCAGCTCTTGGGGGCGGAGCTCTGGAAACACCATATATTTT. Translation: CASSSWGRSSGNTIYF. The full variable domain, its missing parts supplied by reference TRBV7-2 and TRBJ1-3, is GAGVSQSPSNKVTEKGKDVELRCDPISGHTALYWYRQSLGQGLEFLIYFQGNSAPDKSGLPSDRFSAERTGGSVSTLTIQRTQQEDSAVYLCASSSWGRSSGNTIYFGEGSWLTVV.

This chain joins TRBV28 and TRBJ1-5; D gene ambiguous. Trimming shortened V by 5 bases and J by 9 bases, and 11 bases separated the two germline ends. CDR3 size: 12 residues. Germline V gives CDR1 MDHEN, CDR2 SYDVKM. CDR3 protein: CASSHPLTPQHF. The CDR3 nucleotides read TGTGCCAGCAGTCATCCGCTAACGCCCCAGCATTTT.

The V and J genes are TRBV14 and TRBJ2-1; tentative D call: TRBD2 (6 bases). V was trimmed by 4 bases and J by 8 bases, leaving 12 bases between them. Germline values: CDR1 SGHDN, CDR2 FVKESK. This CDR3 comprises 13 residues. CDR3 nucleotide sequence: TGTGCCAGCAGCCCGTACAAGCGGGATGAGCAGTTCTTC. Its protein is CASSPYKRDEQFF.

This clone is a singleton in its sample. This chain connects TRBV2 to TRBJ2-3; D not certain. The CDR3 contains 14 residues. Germline CDR1 reads SNHLY; CDR2 reads FYNNEI. V lost 10 bases to trimming and J lost 0 bases, with 14 bases between them. The CDR3 here is CATLERTSTDTQYF. CDR3 in DNA: TGTGCCACCCTCGAGCGTACTAGCACAGATACGCAGTATTTT. Full variable domain (missing parts from reference TRBV2 and TRBJ2-3): EPEVTQTPSHQVTQMGQEVILRCVPISNHLYFYWYRQILGQKVEFLVSFYNNEISEKSEIFDDQFSVERPDGSNFTLKIRSTKLEDSAMYFCATLERTSTDTQYFGPGTRLTVL.

The rearrangement links TRBV10-3 to TRBJ2-3; 9 bases are shared with TRBD1. CDR3 length: 14 amino acids. The V gene end was trimmed by 6 bases and the J gene end by 1 base; junction bases not matched to a gene: 2. Germline assignment: CDR1 ENHRY and CDR2 SYGVKD. The CDR3 DNA reads TGTGCCATCAGGACAGGGGGTGGCACAGATACGCAGTATTTT. Protein product: CAIRTGGGTDTQYF.

A remark on this clone: The same CDR3 is also encoded by other DNA sequences in this sample. J is TRBJ1-2 and V is TRBV2, with 7 positions matching TRBD1. V dropped 6 bases and J dropped 3; count of bases not matched to a gene: 4. Germline values: CDR1 SNHLY, CDR2 FYNNEI. The CDR3 has 13 residues. The CDR3 sequence: CASSVQGDYGYTF. In nucleotides, the CDR3 is TGTGCCAGCAGCGTCCAGGGGGACTATGGCTACACCTTC.

The rearrangement joins TRBV5-1 to TRBJ2-5, with a tentative D call TRBD1 (6 bases). Germline CDR1 is SGHRS and CDR2 is YFSETQ. V lost 4 bases and J 2 bases, leaving 18 bases between the germline ends. This CDR3 contains 16 residues. CDR3: CASSLIPGHPQETQYF. DNA for the CDR3: TGCGCCAGCAGCCTCATACCGGGACACCCTCAAGAGACCCAGTACTTC.

The chain joins TRBV23-1 to TRBJ2-7, with D possibly being TRBD1 (5 bases). TRBV23-1 is placed among ORFs of uncertain function. The V gene lost 0 bases and the J gene lost 4 bases, with 16 bases spanning the gap. The length of the CDR3 is 16 residues. CDR3 sequence reads: CASSQSKPQGEYEQYF. The CDR3 DNA is TGCGCCAGCAGTCAATCGAAACCCCAGGGTGAATACGAGCAGTACTTC.

The gene calls are TRBV9 and TRBJ2-1, with D perhaps TRBD1 or TRBD2 (5 bases each). The CDR3 spans 16 residues. The V gene's germline CDR1 is SGDLS and CDR2 YYNGEE. The V end lost 3 bases, the J end lost 2 bases, and 15 bases lay between the germline ends. Here the CDR3 reads CASSAGGGPPYNEQFF. CDR3 coding DNA: TGTGCCAGCAGCGCGGGTGGGGGACCTCCCTACAATGAGCAGTTCTTC.

CDR3 sequence: CASSLSHVKYQETQYF. CDR3 DNA: TGTGCCAGCAGCTTGAGTCACGTTAAGTACCAAGAGACCCAGTACTTC. The chain uses TRBV5-6 and TRBJ2-5; D gene uncertain. The CDR3 covers 16 residues. The germline CDR1 and CDR2 sequences are SGHDT and YYEEEE. V was trimmed by 1 base and J by 0 bases, leaving 13 bases between them.

CDR3 protein: CASTVLGGGELFF. CDR3 bases: TGTGCCAGCACCGTTCTGGGGGGAGGGGAGCTGTTTTTT. The V gene is TRBV6-1, the J gene TRBJ2-2; D perhaps matches TRBD2 (6 bases). V gave up 7 bases and J gave up 8 bases, with 14 bases separating them. This CDR3 comprises 13 residues. CDR1 and CDR2 (germline): MNHNS, SASEGT.

CDR3 sequence reads: CASSLGTGGADGYTF. The CDR3 coding sequence is TGTGCCAGCAGCTTGGGGACAGGGGGCGCCGATGGCTACACCTTC. This chain links TRBV7-9 with TRBJ1-2, with TRBD1 identical over 12 bases. The germline V gene encodes CDR1 SEHNR and CDR2 FQNEAQ (reference sequence). CDR3 length equals 15 residues. V trimming: 3 bases; J trimming: 6 bases; junction bases outside the gene matches: 5. The full variable domain, with the rest looked up from reference TRBV7-9 and TRBJ1-2, is DTGVSQNPRHKITKRGQNVTFRCDPISEHNRLYWYRQTLGQGPEFLTYFQNEAQLEKSRLLSDRFSAERPKGSFSTLEIQRTEQGDSAMYLCASSLGTGGADGYTFGSGTRLTVV.

The chain has TRBV19 and TRBJ2-3, with no clear D. Germline assignment: CDR1 LNHDA and CDR2 SQIVND (reference sequence). Trimming removed 1 base at V and 6 bases at J, with 8 bases between. The CDR3 runs to 13 residues. As DNA, the CDR3 is TGTGCCAGTAGTATAGCTGAATGGGATACGCAGTATTTT. This translates into CASSIAEWDTQYF.

The V gene is TRBV6-1, the J gene TRBJ2-7; D may be TRBD1 (7 bases). V was shortened by 2 bases and J by 2 bases, with 19 bases between the two germline ends. Germline V lookup: CDR1 MNHNS, CDR2 SASEGT. This CDR3 spans 17 amino acids. The CDR3 region is CASSEIGGGPRPYEQYF. CDR3 DNA sequence: TGTGCCAGCAGTGAAATCGGAGGGGGCCCCCGACCCTACGAGCAGTACTTC.